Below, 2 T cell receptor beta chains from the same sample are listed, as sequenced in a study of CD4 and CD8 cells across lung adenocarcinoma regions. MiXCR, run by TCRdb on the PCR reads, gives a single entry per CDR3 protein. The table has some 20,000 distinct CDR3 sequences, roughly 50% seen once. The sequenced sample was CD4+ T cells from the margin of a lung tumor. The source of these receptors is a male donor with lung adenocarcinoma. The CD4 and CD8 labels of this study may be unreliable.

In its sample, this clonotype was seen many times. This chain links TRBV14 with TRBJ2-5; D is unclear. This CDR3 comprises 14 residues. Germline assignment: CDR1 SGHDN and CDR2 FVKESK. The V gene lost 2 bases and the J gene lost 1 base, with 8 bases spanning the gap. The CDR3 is CASSQLQRQETQYF. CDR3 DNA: TGTGCCAGCAGCCAATTACAGCGCCAAGAGACCCAGTACTTC. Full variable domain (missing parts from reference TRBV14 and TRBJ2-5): EAGVTQFPSHSVIEKGQTVTLRCDPISGHDNLYWYRRVMGKEIKFLLHFVKESKQDESGMPNNRFLAERTGGTYSTLKVQPAELEDSGVYFCASSQLQRQETQYFGPGTRLLVL.

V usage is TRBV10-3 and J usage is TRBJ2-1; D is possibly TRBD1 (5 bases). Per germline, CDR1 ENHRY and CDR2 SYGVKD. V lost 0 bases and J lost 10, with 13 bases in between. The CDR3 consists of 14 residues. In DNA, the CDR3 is TGTGCCATCAGTGAGTCCAGGGTAACCTTCGAGCAGTTCTTC. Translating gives CAISESRVTFEQFF.